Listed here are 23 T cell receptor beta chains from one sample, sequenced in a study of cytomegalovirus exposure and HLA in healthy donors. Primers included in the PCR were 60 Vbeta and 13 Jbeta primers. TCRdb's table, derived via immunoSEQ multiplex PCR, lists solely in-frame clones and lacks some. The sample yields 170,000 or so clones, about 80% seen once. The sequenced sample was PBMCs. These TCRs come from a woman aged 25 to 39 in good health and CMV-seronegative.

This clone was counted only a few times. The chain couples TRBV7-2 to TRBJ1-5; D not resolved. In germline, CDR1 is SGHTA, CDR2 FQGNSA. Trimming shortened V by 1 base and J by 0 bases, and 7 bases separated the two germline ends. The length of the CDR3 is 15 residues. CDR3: CASSLVADSNQPQHF. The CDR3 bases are TGTGCCAGCAGCTTAGTGGCAGATAGCAATCAGCCCCAGCATTTT.

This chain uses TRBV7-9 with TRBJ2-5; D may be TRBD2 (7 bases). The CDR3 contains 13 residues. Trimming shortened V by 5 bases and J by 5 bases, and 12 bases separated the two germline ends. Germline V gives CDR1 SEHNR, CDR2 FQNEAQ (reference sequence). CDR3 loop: CASSVGGRETQYF. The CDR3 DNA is TGTGCCAGCAGCGTGGGGGGGCGGGAGACCCAGTACTTC.

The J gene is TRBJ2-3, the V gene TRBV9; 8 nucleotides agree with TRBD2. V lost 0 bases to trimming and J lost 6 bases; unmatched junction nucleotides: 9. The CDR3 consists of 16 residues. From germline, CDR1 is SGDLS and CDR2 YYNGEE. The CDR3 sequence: CASSVALAGGRDTQYF. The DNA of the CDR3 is TGTGCCAGCAGCGTAGCTCTAGCGGGCGGGAGGGATACGCAGTATTTT.

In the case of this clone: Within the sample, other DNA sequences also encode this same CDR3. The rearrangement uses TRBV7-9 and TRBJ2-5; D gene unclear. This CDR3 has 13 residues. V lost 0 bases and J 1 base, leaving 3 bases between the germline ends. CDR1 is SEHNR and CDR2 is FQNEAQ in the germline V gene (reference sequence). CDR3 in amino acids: CASSLALQETQYF. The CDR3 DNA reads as TGTGCCAGCAGCTTAGCCCTCCAAGAGACCCAGTACTTC.

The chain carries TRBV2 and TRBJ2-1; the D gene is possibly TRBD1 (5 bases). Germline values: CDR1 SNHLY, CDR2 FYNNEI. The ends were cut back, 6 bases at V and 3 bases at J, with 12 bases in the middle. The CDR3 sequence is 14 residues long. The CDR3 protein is CASREAGRYNEQFF. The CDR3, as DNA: TGTGCCAGCAGAGAGGCAGGGCGCTACAATGAGCAGTTCTTC. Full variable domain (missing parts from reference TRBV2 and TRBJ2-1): EPEVTQTPSHQVTQMGQEVILRCVPISNHLYFYWYRQILGQKVEFLVSFYNNEISEKSEIFDDQFSVERPDGSNFTLKIRSTKLEDSAMYFCASREAGRYNEQFFGPGTRLTVL.

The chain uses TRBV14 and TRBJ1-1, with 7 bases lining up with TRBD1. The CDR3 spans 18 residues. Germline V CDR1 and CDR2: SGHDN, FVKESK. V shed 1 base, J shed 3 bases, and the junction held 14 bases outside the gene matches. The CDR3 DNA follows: TGTGCCAGCAGCCAAGTGTCTGCGACAGGGCCCCTCGACACTGAAGCTTTCTTT. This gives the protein CASSQVSATGPLDTEAFF.

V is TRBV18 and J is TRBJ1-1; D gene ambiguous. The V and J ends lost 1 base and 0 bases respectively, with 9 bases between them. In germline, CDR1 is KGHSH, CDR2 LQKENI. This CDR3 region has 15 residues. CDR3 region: CASSPLAVMNTEAFF. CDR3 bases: TGTGCCAGCTCACCACTTGCAGTTATGAACACTGAAGCTTTCTTT.

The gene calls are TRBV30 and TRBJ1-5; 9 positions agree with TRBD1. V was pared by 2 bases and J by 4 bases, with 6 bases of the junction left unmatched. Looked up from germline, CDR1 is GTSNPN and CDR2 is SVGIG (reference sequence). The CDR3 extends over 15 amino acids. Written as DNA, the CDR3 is TGTGCCTGGAGTCCGGGACAGGGACGGAATCAGCCCCAGCATTTT. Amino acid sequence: CAWSPGQGRNQPQHF.

CDR3 coding DNA: TGTGCCAGCTCACCTATCGCGGGGTCCTACAATGAGCAGTTCTTC. It translates to CASSPIAGSYNEQFF. The chain links TRBV18 to TRBJ2-1, with D perhaps matching TRBD2 (6 bases). The V gene lost 3 bases and the J gene lost 1 base, with 10 bases spanning the gap. The germline CDR1 and CDR2 sequences are KGHSH and LQKENI. The CDR3 is 15 amino acids.

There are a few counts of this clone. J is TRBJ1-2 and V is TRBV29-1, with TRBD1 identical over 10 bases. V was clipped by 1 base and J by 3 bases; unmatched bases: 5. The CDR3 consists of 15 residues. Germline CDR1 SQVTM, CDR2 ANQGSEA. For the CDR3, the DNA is TGCAGCGTTGAAGGGGGGGACAGGGGAGACTATGGCTACACCTTC. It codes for CSVEGGDRGDYGYTF.

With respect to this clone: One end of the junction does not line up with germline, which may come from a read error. CDR3 bases: TGCAGTGCTAGTGGCAGGGGCTTC. Translating it yields CSASGRGF. J is TRBJ1-2 and V is TRBV20-1, with D possibly TRBD1 on 6 matching bases. The CDR3 runs to 8 residues. Germline lookup yields CDR1 DFQATT and CDR2 SNEGSKA (reference sequence).

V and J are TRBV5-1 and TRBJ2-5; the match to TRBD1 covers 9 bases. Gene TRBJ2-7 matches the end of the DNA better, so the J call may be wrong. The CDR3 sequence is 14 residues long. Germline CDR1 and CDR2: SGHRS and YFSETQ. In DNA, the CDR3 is TGCGCCAGCAGCTTGGTGGGACAGGGAAACGAGCAGTACTTC. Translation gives CASSLVGQGNEQYF.

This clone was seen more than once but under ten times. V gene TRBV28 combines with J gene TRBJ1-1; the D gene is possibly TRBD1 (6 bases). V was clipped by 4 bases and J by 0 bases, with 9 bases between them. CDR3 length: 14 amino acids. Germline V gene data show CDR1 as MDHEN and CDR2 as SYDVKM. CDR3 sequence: CASSSRTVNTEAFF. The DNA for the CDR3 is TGTGCCAGCAGTTCACGGACAGTGAACACTGAAGCTTTCTTT.

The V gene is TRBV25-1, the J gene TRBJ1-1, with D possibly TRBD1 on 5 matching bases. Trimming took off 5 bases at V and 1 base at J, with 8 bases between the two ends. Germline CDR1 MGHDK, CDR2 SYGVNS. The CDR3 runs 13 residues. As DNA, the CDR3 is TGTGCCAGCAGTAGGGGAGGGAACACTGAAGCTTTCTTT. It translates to CASSRGGNTEAFF.

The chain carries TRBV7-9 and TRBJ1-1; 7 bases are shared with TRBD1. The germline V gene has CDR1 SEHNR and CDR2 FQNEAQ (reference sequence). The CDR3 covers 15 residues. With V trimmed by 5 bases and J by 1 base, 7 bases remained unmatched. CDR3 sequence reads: CASSARDSRNTEAFF. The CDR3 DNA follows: TGTGCCAGCAGCGCCCGGGACAGCCGGAACACTGAAGCTTTCTTT.

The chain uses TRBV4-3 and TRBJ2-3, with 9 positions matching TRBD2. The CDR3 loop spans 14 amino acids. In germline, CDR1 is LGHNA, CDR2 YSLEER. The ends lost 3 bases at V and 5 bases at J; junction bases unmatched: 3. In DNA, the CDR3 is TGCGCCAGCAGCCAGGGACTAGCTCTAGATACGCAGTATTTT. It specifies CASSQGLALDTQYF.

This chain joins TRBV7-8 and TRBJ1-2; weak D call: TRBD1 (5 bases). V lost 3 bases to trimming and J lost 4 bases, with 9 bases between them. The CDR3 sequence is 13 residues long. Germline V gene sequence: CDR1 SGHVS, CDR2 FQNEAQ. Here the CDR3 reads CASSFQGTYGYTF. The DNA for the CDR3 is TGTGCCAGCAGCTTTCAGGGAACCTATGGCTACACCTTC.

CDR3 residues: CASSRGGLVFGFF. CDR3 DNA: TGTGCCAGCAGCCGGGGGGGCCTCGTGTTCGGGTTCTTC. The rearrangement uses TRBV7-9 and TRBJ2-1, with 8 bases identical to TRBD2. The CDR3 is made up of 13 amino acids. The ends lost 5 bases at V and 15 bases at J; junction bases unmatched: 12. The germline gives CDR1 SEHNR, CDR2 FQNEAQ (reference sequence).

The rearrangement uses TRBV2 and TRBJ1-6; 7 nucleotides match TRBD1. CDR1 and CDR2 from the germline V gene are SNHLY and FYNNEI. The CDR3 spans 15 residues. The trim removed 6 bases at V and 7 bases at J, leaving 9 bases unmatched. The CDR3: CASSGPTGNNSPLHF. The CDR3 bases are TGTGCCAGCAGCGGCCCGACAGGGAACAATTCACCCCTCCACTTT.

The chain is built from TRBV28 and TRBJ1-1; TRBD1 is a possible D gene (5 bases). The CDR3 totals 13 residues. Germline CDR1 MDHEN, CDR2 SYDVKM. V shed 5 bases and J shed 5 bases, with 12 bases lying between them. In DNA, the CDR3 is TGTGCCAGCAGTCGGCGGGGGGTAACTGAAGCTTTCTTT. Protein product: CASSRRGVTEAFF. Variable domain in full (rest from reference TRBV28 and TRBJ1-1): DVKVTQSSRYLVKRTGEKVFLECVQDMDHENMFWYRQDPGLGLRLIYFSYDVKMKEKGDIPEGYSVSREKKERFSLILESASTNQTSMYLCASSRRGVTEAFFGQGTRLTVV.

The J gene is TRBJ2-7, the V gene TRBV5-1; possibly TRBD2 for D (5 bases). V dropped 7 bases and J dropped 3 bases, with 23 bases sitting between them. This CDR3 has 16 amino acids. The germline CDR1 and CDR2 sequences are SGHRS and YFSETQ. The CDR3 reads CASGTSPLDFGYEQYF. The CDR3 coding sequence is TGCGCCAGCGGAACTAGTCCCTTGGATTTCGGCTACGAGCAGTACTTC.

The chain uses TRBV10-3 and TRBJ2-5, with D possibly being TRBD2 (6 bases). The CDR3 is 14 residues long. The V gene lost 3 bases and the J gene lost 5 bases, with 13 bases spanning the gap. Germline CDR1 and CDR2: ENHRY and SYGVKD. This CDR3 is CAISDATRKETQYF. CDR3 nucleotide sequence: TGTGCCATCAGTGACGCGACTAGGAAGGAGACCCAGTACTTC.

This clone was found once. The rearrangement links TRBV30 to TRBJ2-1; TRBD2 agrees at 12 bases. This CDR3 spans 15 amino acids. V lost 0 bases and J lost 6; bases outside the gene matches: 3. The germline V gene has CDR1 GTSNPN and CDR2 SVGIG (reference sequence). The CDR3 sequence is CAWSVQLAGGNEQFF. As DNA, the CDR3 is TGTGCCTGGAGTGTACAACTAGCGGGAGGCAATGAGCAGTTCTTC.